Sequencing of this T cell receptor beta chain was carried out in a study of CD8 T cells in Susac syndrome. RNA amounts of roughly 0.5 to 1 ug underwent reverse transcription with random hexamers. Across 54 Vbeta and 13 Jbeta, immunoSEQ multiplex PCR amplified TCR beta CDR3. One entry per CDR3 protein results from TCRdb running MiXCR on the immunoSEQ multiplex PCR reads. The table has about 200,000 distinct CDR3 sequences, about 95% seen once. The germline V and J ends were trimmed by 1 base and 5 bases, with 15 bases remaining between them. Germline values: CDR1 LGHDT, CDR2 YNNKEL (reference sequence). The CDR3 covers 16 residues. The T cells that were sequenced for TCR beta were CD8+ and CD4+ cells from blood.

The origin of this receptor is a human donor with multiple sclerosis. Input material: CD4+ T cells from PBMCs. The chain uses TRBV3-1 and TRBJ1-5; D uncertain. The CDR3 region is CASSQGSGPRDQPQHF. The DNA for the CDR3 is TGTGCCAGCAGCCAAGGGTCCGGGCCTAGGGATCAGCCCCAGCATTTT. Supplemented by reference TRBV3-1 and TRBJ1-5, the full variable domain reads DTAVSQTPKYLVTQMGNDKSIKCEQNLGHDTMYWYKQDSKKFLKIMFSYNNKELIINETVPNRFSPKSPDKAHLNLHINSLELGDSAVYFCASSQGSGPRDQPQHFGDGTRLSIL.